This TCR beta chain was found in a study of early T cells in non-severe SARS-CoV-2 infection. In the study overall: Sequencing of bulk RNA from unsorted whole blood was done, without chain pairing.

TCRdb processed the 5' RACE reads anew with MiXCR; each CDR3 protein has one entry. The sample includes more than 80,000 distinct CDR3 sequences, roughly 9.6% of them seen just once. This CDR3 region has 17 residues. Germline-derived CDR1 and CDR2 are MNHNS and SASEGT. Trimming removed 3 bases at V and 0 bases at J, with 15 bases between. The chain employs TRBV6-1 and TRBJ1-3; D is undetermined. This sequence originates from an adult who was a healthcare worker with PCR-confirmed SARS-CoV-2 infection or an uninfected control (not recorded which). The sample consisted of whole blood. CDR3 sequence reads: CASSDQPLASSGNTIYF. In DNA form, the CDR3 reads TGTGCCAGCAGTGATCAACCCTTGGCCAGCTCTGGAAACACCATATATTTT.